The clone carrying this T cell receptor beta chain has ten or more counts. The input was 450 to 550 ng total RNA; TCR beta cDNA was made from it with a constant-region primer. Researchers made the TCR beta libraries by running three nested multiplex PCR rounds with slightly modified ARM-PCR. MiXCR was run by TCRdb on the multiplex PCR reads, yielding one entry per CDR3 protein. The top ten hold approximately 14% of the sample, which has approximately 74,000 distinct CDR3 sequences, about two thirds seen once. The data stem from a study of tumor-infiltrating lymphocytes in primary liver carcinoma. Study at large: Each of the growths was stage T1-T3 N0M0, extending roughly 4.2 to 11 cm across.

From unsorted bulk tissue weighing roughly 19-34 mg, DNA and RNA were co-extracted. Sequenced: liver tumor tissue from sampling region 4. The subset is: tumor region T4, right-lateral pole. This clonotype originated in a woman aged 60 to 75 with primary liver carcinoma and hepatitis B virus infection.

The CDR3, as DNA: TGCGCCAGCAGCTCGGATTACACGGTGCTTAACACTGAAGCTTTCTTT. The encoded protein is CASSSDYTVLNTEAFF. This chain links TRBV5-1 with TRBJ1-1; D uncertain. The V gene lost 3 bases and the J gene lost 2 bases, with 17 bases spanning the gap. The germline V gene encodes CDR1 SGHRS and CDR2 YFSETQ. This CDR3 contains 16 residues.